A single sample gave rise to the 21 T cell receptor beta chains below, sequenced in a study of blood T cell repertoires in COVID-19. The table came from immunoSEQ multiplex PCR; TCRdb's copy has only in-frame clones and leaves some out. The sample consists of about 98,000 clones, 70% to 90% of them appearing once. Sequences were obtained from peripheral blood. These receptors were taken from a man in his 70s with acute or convalescent COVID-19.

The gene calls are TRBV5-6 and TRBJ1-6; 7 nucleotides match TRBD1. CDR3 size: 17 residues. V shed 3 bases, J shed 1 base, and the junction held 7 bases outside the gene matches. Germline V gives CDR1 SGHDT, CDR2 YYEEEE. The CDR3 spells CASSSDRRLSYNSPLHF. For the CDR3, the DNA is TGTGCCAGCAGCTCGGACAGGAGGCTGTCCTATAATTCACCCCTCCACTTT.

V is TRBV28 and J is TRBJ2-3, with TRBD2 identical over 13 bases. CDR3 size: 16 residues. The J segment lost 6 bases and the V segment lost 5 bases, leaving 8 bases of the junction unmatched. Germline V gene sequence: CDR1 MDHEN, CDR2 SYDVKM. CDR3 sequence (DNA): TGTGCCAGCAGTCTCACTAGCGGGGGGGGTCTCGATACGCAGTATTTT. Amino acids: CASSLTSGGGLDTQYF.

This clone occurred a few times. The rearrangement uses TRBV27 and TRBJ1-2, with D possibly matching TRBD1 (5 bases). V was pared by 0 bases and J by 2 bases, with 7 bases between. CDR1 is MNHEY, CDR2 SMNVEV, per germline (reference sequence). This CDR3 has 14 amino acids. As DNA, the CDR3 is TGTGCCAGCAGTTTATCGAGACAGAACTATGGCTACACCTTC. This encodes CASSLSRQNYGYTF.

The gene calls are TRBV11-2 and TRBJ2-1; the D gene is possibly TRBD2 (6 bases). Trimming took 5 bases from V and 9 from J, leaving 11 bases between them. The CDR3 is made up of 12 amino acids. Germline V gene data show CDR1 as SGHAT and CDR2 as FQNNGV. This chain's CDR3 is CASSELAREQFF. The CDR3 nucleotides read TGTGCCAGCAGCGAACTAGCTCGTGAGCAGTTCTTC.

This clone appeared a few times. The rearrangement joins TRBV12-5 to TRBJ2-5, with D possibly TRBD2 on 7 matching bases. With 2 bases removed from V and 6 bases from J, the gap between germline ends came to 10 bases. The CDR3 extends over 13 amino acids. Per germline, CDR1 LGHNT and CDR2 FRNRAP. CDR3: CASGLRGAKTQYF. Written as DNA, the CDR3 is TGTGCTAGTGGTTTGCGGGGGGCGAAGACCCAGTACTTC.

This chain links TRBV5-1 with TRBJ1-6; the match to TRBD1 covers 10 bases. J gave up 3 bases and V 4 bases, and 13 bases lay outside the gene matches. Germline lookup yields CDR1 SGHRS and CDR2 YFSETQ. This CDR3 comprises 19 residues. CDR3: CASSKIGTGVDNYNSPLHF. The CDR3 nucleotides read TGCGCCAGCAGCAAAATCGGGACAGGGGTAGACAACTATAATTCACCCCTCCACTTT. The full variable domain, its missing parts supplied by reference TRBV5-1 and TRBJ1-6, is KAGVTQTPRYLIKTRGQQVTLSCSPISGHRSVSWYQQTPGQGLQFLFEYFSETQRNKGNFPGRFSGRQFSNSRSEMNVSTLELGDSALYLCASSKIGTGVDNYNSPLHFGNGTRLTVT.

Only one count was recorded for this clone. V gene TRBV6-1 combines with J gene TRBJ1-1, with D unclear. The CDR3 consists of 14 residues. The V end was cut by 3 bases, the J end by 1 base, with 9 bases between. Germline CDR1 MNHNS, CDR2 SASEGT. The CDR3 sequence: CASSDAGSNTEAFF. The CDR3 DNA sequence: TGTGCCAGCAGTGATGCGGGATCGAACACTGAAGCTTTCTTT.

V gene TRBV11-2 combines with J gene TRBJ1-6; tentatively, D is TRBD1 (5 bases). V was cut by 7 bases and J by 6 bases, with 13 bases left in between. The CDR3 is made up of 14 amino acids. CDR1 and CDR2 from the germline V gene are SGHAT and FQNNGV. The CDR3 here is CASTLTVGNSPLHF. In nucleotides, the CDR3 is TGTGCCAGCACCCTGACAGTTGGTAATTCACCCCTCCACTTT.

The chain recombines TRBV2 with TRBJ1-1, with D unresolved. Trimming removed 6 bases at V and 1 base at J, with 6 bases between. The length of the CDR3 is 12 residues. Per the germline V gene, CDR1 is SNHLY and CDR2 is FYNNEI. The CDR3 DNA sequence: TGTGCCAGCAGCACTGAGAACACTGAAGCTTTCTTT. It codes for CASSTENTEAFF.

The chain uses TRBV3-1 (or the pseudogene TRBV3-2) and TRBJ2-2, with 8 nucleotides matching TRBD1. V shed 0 bases and J 0 bases; nucleotides not matched to a gene: 3. Germline V gene lookup returns CDR1 LGHDT and CDR2 YNNKEL (reference sequence). The CDR3 loop spans 17 amino acids. CDR3 sequence (DNA): TGTGCCAGCAGCCAAGAACGGGACAGGCCGAACACCGGGGAGCTGTTTTTT. It encodes CASSQERDRPNTGELFF.

This clone was counted at least ten times. This sequence joins TRBV3-1 (or the pseudogene TRBV3-2) and TRBJ1-1, with 7 bases matching TRBD1. After removal of 7 bases from V and 2 bases from J, the junction contained 10 bases not matched to a gene. CDR1 and CDR2 (germline): LGHDT, YNNKEL (reference sequence). This CDR3 has 15 amino acids. The CDR3 loop reads CASTGSDRSNTEAFF. CDR3 coding DNA: TGTGCCAGCACCGGATCGGACAGGAGTAACACTGAAGCTTTCTTT.

The V and J genes are TRBV28 and TRBJ1-1; TRBD1 agrees at 7 bases. Germline trimming cut 10 bases from V and 6 bases from J; bases unmatched to any gene: 11. Per the germline V gene, CDR1 is MDHEN and CDR2 is SYDVKM. The CDR3 totals 13 residues. This CDR3 is CATGTALLSEAFF. CDR3 DNA: TGTGCCACCGGGACAGCTCTTCTCTCTGAAGCTTTCTTT. Variable domain in full (rest from reference TRBV28 and TRBJ1-1): DVKVTQSSRYLVKRTGEKVFLECVQDMDHENMFWYRQDPGLGLRLIYFSYDVKMKEKGDIPEGYSVSREKKERFSLILESASTNQTSMYLCATGTALLSEAFFGQGTRLTVV.

This clone was recorded only once. The chain has TRBV5-1 and TRBJ1-3, with unresolved D. The CDR3 loop spans 15 amino acids. Germline values: CDR1 SGHRS, CDR2 YFSETQ. V was clipped by 4 bases and J by 0 bases, with 11 bases between them. This CDR3 is CASSHDSTSGNTIYF. In DNA form, the CDR3 reads TGCGCCAGCAGCCACGATAGCACCTCTGGAAACACCATATATTTT.

The V gene is TRBV7-9, the J gene TRBJ1-5; D might be TRBD1 (5 bases). Germline lookup yields CDR1 SEHNR and CDR2 FQNEAQ (reference sequence). V dropped 6 bases and J dropped 7 bases, with 10 bases sitting between them. CDR3 size: 12 residues. The CDR3 protein is CASSQGGQPQHF. CDR3 coding DNA: TGTGCCAGCAGTCAGGGAGGACAGCCCCAGCATTTT. Full variable domain (rest looked up from reference TRBV7-9 and TRBJ1-5): DTGVSQNPRHKITKRGQNVTFRCDPISEHNRLYWYRQTLGQGPEFLTYFQNEAQLEKSRLLSDRFSAERPKGSFSTLEIQRTEQGDSAMYLCASSQGGQPQHFGDGTRLSIL.

This sequence joins TRBV5-1 and TRBJ1-1; D is uncertain. V lost 0 bases and J 4 bases, leaving 10 bases between the germline ends. The CDR3 totals 14 residues. Germline values: CDR1 SGHRS, CDR2 YFSETQ. This chain's CDR3 is CASSLAGSGTEAFF. The CDR3 DNA reads TGCGCCAGCAGCTTGGCTGGTTCGGGCACTGAAGCTTTCTTT.

In DNA, the CDR3 is TGTGCCAGCAGCTTAGGGGACAAAGTTAACTATGGCTACACCTTC. Translating it yields CASSLGDKVNYGYTF. The V call is TRBV7-6, the J call TRBJ1-2; tentative D call: TRBD1 (6 bases). The germline CDR1 and CDR2 sequences are SGHVS and FNYEAQ. CDR3 length equals 15 residues. The V and J ends lost 1 base and 1 base respectively, with 10 bases between them.

The rearrangement uses TRBV5-6 and TRBJ2-7; possibly TRBD1 for D (5 bases). V shed 0 bases and J shed 4 bases, with 14 bases lying between them. Germline CDR1 reads SGHDT; CDR2 reads YYEEEE. The CDR3 totals 15 residues. CDR3 loop: CASSLVQGIRYEQYF. DNA for the CDR3: TGTGCCAGCAGCTTGGTCCAGGGCATCCGTTACGAGCAGTACTTC. Drawing the rest from reference TRBV5-6 and TRBJ2-7, the complete variable domain is DAGVTQSPTHLIKTRGQQVTLRCSPKSGHDTVSWYQQALGQGPQFIFQYYEEEERQRGNFPDRFSGHQFPNYSSELNVNALLLGDSALYLCASSLVQGIRYEQYFGPGTRLTVT.

The DNA for the CDR3 is TGTGCCAGCTCACCCCCGACAGGGGAGGGGTTGAATGAGCAGTTCTTC. Translated: CASSPPTGEGLNEQFF. This chain joins TRBV18 and TRBJ2-1; weak D call: TRBD1 (8 bases). Germline CDR1 is KGHSH and CDR2 is LQKENI. V lost 3 bases and J lost 7, with 19 bases in between. This CDR3 is 16 amino acids long.

The rearrangement joins TRBV6-1 to TRBJ2-1, with 11 bases fitting TRBD1. Trimming took 3 bases from V and 4 from J; bases not matched to a gene: 5. The CDR3 length is 16 residues. Germline assignment: CDR1 MNHNS and CDR2 SASEGT. CDR3 DNA sequence: TGTGCCAGCAGTGAGGACAGGGGGCTTACGTACAATGAGCAGTTCTTC. The encoded protein is CASSEDRGLTYNEQFF.

This clone was detected only once. The rearrangement joins TRBV6-4 to TRBJ1-5; no reliable D call. CDR1 and CDR2 from the germline V gene are MRHNA and SNTAGT. Trimming removed 1 base from V and 1 base from J, with 11 bases in between. The CDR3 spans 16 residues. The CDR3 spells CASSDLRSKSNQPQHF. The CDR3 DNA follows: TGTGCCAGCAGTGACTTAAGGAGTAAGAGCAATCAGCCCCAGCATTTT.

This chain joins TRBV5-8 and TRBJ1-2; 8 bases fit TRBD1. Trimming cost V 3 bases and J 7 bases; bases outside gene matches: 8. This CDR3 region has 14 residues. Germline V gene sequence: CDR1 SGHTS, CDR2 YDEGEE. CDR3 nucleotide sequence: TGTGCCAGCAGCTCAGGACAGGGATGGCGTGGCTACACCTTC. Protein: CASSSGQGWRGYTF.